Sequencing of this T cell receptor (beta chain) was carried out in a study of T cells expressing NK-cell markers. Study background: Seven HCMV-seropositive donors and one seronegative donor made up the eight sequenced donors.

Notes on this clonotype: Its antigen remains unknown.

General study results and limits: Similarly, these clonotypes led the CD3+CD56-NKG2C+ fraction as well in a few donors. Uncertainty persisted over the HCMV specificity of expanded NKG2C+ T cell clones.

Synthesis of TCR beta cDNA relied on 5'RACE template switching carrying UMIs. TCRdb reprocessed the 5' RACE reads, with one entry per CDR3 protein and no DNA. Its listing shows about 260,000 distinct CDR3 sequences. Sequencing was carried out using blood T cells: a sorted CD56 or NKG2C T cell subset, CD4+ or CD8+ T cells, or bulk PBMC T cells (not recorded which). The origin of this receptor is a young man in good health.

The chain's CDR3 is CASRPEGVGGYTF. The chain combines TRBV6-6 with TRBJ1-2; the TRBD1 assignment by TCRdb is unverifiable without DNA. This CDR3 spans 13 amino acids. Germline assignment: CDR1 MNHNY and CDR2 SVGAGI (reference sequence).